Listed below are T cell receptor beta chains from one sample, sequenced in a study of T cells in localized non-small cell lung cancer. Produced via immunoSEQ multiplex PCR; TCRdb's table is partial and in-frame only. Of some 24,000 clones in the sample, more than 85% are singletons; the top ten hold over 12%. The specimen comprised peripheral blood, sampled before any cancer treatment. The origin of the receptors is a man aged 40 to 70 with stage III squamous cell lung carcinoma. Each CDR3 is given with its conserved first and last residue. The D gene is left open where the match is weak. Part of the rows lack a size; the others show once, few, many or a class for expanded clones.

abundance: NA
d_gene: TRBD2
v_gene: TRBV19
j_gene: TRBJ2-1
len: 16
CDR3nt: TGTGCCAGTAGTAAGAGACTAGCGGGAACCTACAATGAGCAGTTCTTC
CDR3aa: CASSKRLAGTYNEQFF

abundance: NA
d_gene: NA
v_gene: TRBV9
j_gene: TRBJ2-2
len: 15
CDR3nt: TGTGCCAGCAGCGTAGAAGGGATTGGCACCGGGGAGCTGTTTTTT
CDR3aa: CASSVEGIGTGELFF

abundance: NA
d_gene: NA
v_gene: TRBV18
j_gene: TRBJ2-1
len: 12
CDR3nt: TGTGCCAGCTCCCCCGGGAGCCATGAGCAGTTCTTC
CDR3aa: CASSPGSHEQFF

abundance: NA
d_gene: NA
v_gene: TRBV29-1
j_gene: TRBJ1-2
len: 11
CDR3nt: TGCAGCGTCGTGGACAGCTATGGCTACACCTTC
CDR3aa: CSVVDSYGYTF

abundance: NA
d_gene: NA
v_gene: TRBV19
j_gene: TRBJ1-4
len: 15
CDR3nt: TGTGCCAGTAGTCTCAGACAGTCAACTAATGAAAAACTGTTTTTT
CDR3aa: CASSLRQSTNEKLFF

abundance: NA
d_gene: TRBD1
v_gene: TRBV4-3
j_gene: TRBJ2-2
len: 17
CDR3nt: TGCGCCAGCAGCCAAGATAGGACAGGGGGAAGATCCGGGGAGCTGTTTTTT
CDR3aa: CASSQDRTGGRSGELFF

abundance: NA
d_gene: NA
v_gene: TRBV29-1
j_gene: TRBJ2-2
len: 12
CDR3nt: TGCAGCGTTGGACAGGTCAACGGGGAGCTGTTTTTT
CDR3aa: CSVGQVNGELFF

abundance: NA
d_gene: TRBD2
v_gene: TRBV9
j_gene: TRBJ2-1
len: 15
CDR3nt: TGTGCCAGCAGCCTTAGCGGGAGCTCCTACAATGAGCAGTTCTTC
CDR3aa: CASSLSGSSYNEQFF

abundance: NA
d_gene: TRBD1
v_gene: TRBV28
j_gene: TRBJ1-2
len: 13
CDR3nt: TGTGCCAGCAGTTGGGGACAGTCCTATGGCTACACCTTC
CDR3aa: CASSWGQSYGYTF

abundance: once
d_gene: NA
v_gene: TRBV6-4
j_gene: TRBJ2-1
len: 13
CDR3nt: TGTGCCAGCTCCGCGGGGGCAGTTAATGAGCAGTTCTTC
CDR3aa: CASSAGAVNEQFF

abundance: NA
d_gene: NA
v_gene: TRBV4-3
j_gene: TRBJ1-1
len: 15
CDR3nt: TGCGCCAGCAGCCGCCACGACAGGTCGAACACTGAAGCTTTCTTT
CDR3aa: CASSRHDRSNTEAFF

abundance: NA
d_gene: TRBD2
v_gene: TRBV30
j_gene: TRBJ2-1
len: 16
CDR3nt: TGTGCCTGGGCGGAGAGAGCGGGAGTCTTGGGGAATGAGCAGTTCTTC
CDR3aa: CAWAERAGVLGNEQFF